A single sample is the source of the 21 T cell receptor beta chains below, sequenced in a study of cytomegalovirus exposure and HLA in healthy donors. Primers for the PCR totalled 60 Vbeta and 13 Jbeta. TCRdb keeps only in-frame clones here, not all; method: immunoSEQ multiplex PCR. The sample spans about 51,000 clones; the ten largest clones claim about 24%. The material sequenced was PBMCs. All receptors derive from a man in his forties in good health and CMV-seropositive.

This chain connects TRBV6-6 to TRBJ1-5; 7 bases are a match to TRBD1. Germline V gene sequence: CDR1 MNHNY, CDR2 SVGAGI (reference sequence). The CDR3 runs to 14 residues. V lost 7 bases, J lost 7 bases, and 10 bases stayed unmatched. The chain's CDR3 is CASTPTGRVQPQHF. The CDR3 coding sequence is TGTGCCAGCACTCCGACAGGGCGGGTCCAGCCCCAGCATTTT.

The V and J genes are TRBV6-1 and TRBJ2-5, with D tentatively TRBD1 (6 bases). The germline gives CDR1 MNHNS, CDR2 SASEGT. CDR3 size: 13 residues. Trimming removed 10 bases from V and 3 bases from J, with 15 bases in between. CDR3 nucleotides: TGTGCCACCACTCCGGGACAAAAAGAGACCCAGTACTTC. Amino acids: CATTPGQKETQYF.

This rearrangement joins TRBV5-1 to TRBJ2-1; 7 nucleotides align to TRBD2. CDR1 SGHRS and CDR2 YFSETQ come from the germline V gene. The CDR3 has 14 residues. Trimming removed 2 bases from V and 10 bases from J; junction bases left unmatched: 9. CDR3: CASSFDPLASEQFF. The CDR3 bases are TGCGCCAGCAGCTTCGATCCACTAGCGAGCGAGCAGTTCTTC.

CDR3 nucleotide sequence: TGCGCCAGCAGCTTGAGTACAGAGACCTCCGAGCAGTACTTC. Translated: CASSLSTETSEQYF. This chain joins TRBV5-1 and TRBJ2-7; D is ambiguous. CDR3 size: 14 residues. V was pared by 1 base and J by 6 bases, with 14 bases between. Germline CDR1 SGHRS, CDR2 YFSETQ.

As regards this clone: Other nucleotide sequences in the sample specify the same CDR3. The CDR3 reads CASSSPGQGTYEQYF. The CDR3 DNA sequence: TGTGCCAGCAGTTCCCCGGGACAGGGTACCTACGAGCAGTACTTC. This chain links TRBV6-5 with TRBJ2-7; 9 nucleotides match TRBD1. The CDR3 length is 15 residues. Germline V gene lookup returns CDR1 MNHEY and CDR2 SVGAGI. After removal of 4 bases from V and 2 bases from J, the junction contained 6 bases not matched to a gene.

This chain connects TRBV12-5 to TRBJ1-5; TRBD1 might be the D (5 bases). Germline V lookup: CDR1 LGHNT, CDR2 FRNRAP. CDR3 length equals 14 residues. The ends were cut back, 2 bases at V and 3 bases at J, with 8 bases in the middle. The CDR3 DNA reads as TGTGCTAGTGGTTTGAGACAGCTCAATCAGCCCCAGCATTTT. Protein sequence: CASGLRQLNQPQHF.

The chain has TRBV6-5 and TRBJ1-2; no clear D. CDR3 length equals 13 residues. Germline V gene data show CDR1 as MNHEY and CDR2 as SVGAGI. Trimming stripped 0 bases from V and 6 bases from J, with 8 bases between. CDR3 coding DNA: TGTGCCAGCAGTTACTCCGGTGTGAATGGCTACACCTTC. This codes for CASSYSGVNGYTF.

The V and J genes are TRBV6-1 and TRBJ1-1; D is ambiguous. With 5 bases removed from V and 3 bases from J, the gap between germline ends came to 10 bases. Germline V CDR1 and CDR2: MNHNS, SASEGT. The CDR3 is 13 amino acids. The CDR3 nucleotides read TGTGCCAGCAGTTTTAACAGAGACACTGAAGCTTTCTTT. Amino acid sequence: CASSFNRDTEAFF.

The chain has TRBV9 and TRBJ2-5; 11 bases match TRBD2. There are 15 residues in the CDR3. Germline trimming cut 4 bases from V and 9 bases from J; bases unmatched to any gene: 11. Germline lookup yields CDR1 SGDLS and CDR2 YYNGEE. CDR3 nucleotides: TGTGCCAGCAGCACCGGGACTAGCGGCCCTGGGGCCCAGTACTTC. Translating it yields CASSTGTSGPGAQYF.

The genes are TRBV10-1 and TRBJ2-1; the D is unclear. Germline V gene lookup returns CDR1 WNHNN and CDR2 SYGVQD (reference sequence). The CDR3 runs to 14 residues. V was clipped by 0 bases and J by 4 bases, with 7 bases between them. CDR3: CASSESGLYNEQFF. The DNA of the CDR3 is TGCGCCAGCAGTGAGTCGGGCCTTTACAATGAGCAGTTCTTC.

This rearrangement joins TRBV4-2 to TRBJ1-1; D is possibly TRBD1 (6 bases). Germline lookup yields CDR1 LGHNA and CDR2 YNFKEQ. The V end lost 2 bases, the J end lost 5 bases, and 21 bases lay between the germline ends. This CDR3 region has 17 residues. In DNA form, the CDR3 reads TGTGCCAGCAGCCAACCATTTCCGAGGACAGTACGGACTGAAGCTTTCTTT. Its translation is CASSQPFPRTVRTEAFF.

The rearrangement links TRBV29-1 to TRBJ2-7; 7 bases agree with TRBD1. The V and J ends lost 4 bases and 4 bases, in that order; junction bases with no gene match: 4. Germline CDR1 is SQVTM and CDR2 is ANQGSEA. The CDR3 has 12 amino acids. The CDR3 DNA reads as TGCAGCGTTGCTGGGACAGCTTACGAGCAGTACTTC. Protein product: CSVAGTAYEQYF.

The rearrangement uses TRBV18 and TRBJ2-7; 8 nucleotides match TRBD2. Germline V gives CDR1 KGHSH, CDR2 LQKENI. Germline trimming cut 3 bases from V and 3 bases from J; bases unmatched to any gene: 1. The CDR3 has 13 amino acids. CDR3 region: CASSPGTSYEQYF. As DNA, the CDR3 is TGTGCCAGCTCACCCGGGACTAGCTACGAGCAGTACTTC. The full variable domain, completed using reference TRBV18 and TRBJ2-7, is NAGVMQNPRHLVRRRGQEARLRCSPMKGHSHVYWYRQLPEEGLKFMVYLQKENIIDESGMPKERFSAEFPKEGPSILRIQQVVRGDSAAYFCASSPGTSYEQYFGPGTRLTVT.

This rearrangement joins TRBV6-1 to TRBJ2-3, with D possibly matching TRBD1 (7 bases). V was clipped by 3 bases and J by 0 bases, with 16 bases between them. This CDR3 spans 17 amino acids. Germline CDR1 is MNHNS and CDR2 is SASEGT. The CDR3 DNA reads as TGTGCCAGCAGTGAGGAGGCAGGGGGGCGTAGCACAGATACGCAGTATTTT. It specifies CASSEEAGGRSTDTQYF.

V usage is TRBV5-1 and J usage is TRBJ2-2; 9 bases match TRBD1. Germline assignment: CDR1 SGHRS and CDR2 YFSETQ. Germline trimming cut 5 bases from V and 5 bases from J; bases unmatched to any gene: 4. The CDR3 runs 14 residues. Here the CDR3 DNA reads TGCGCCAGCAGTGGGGACAGGGTAACCGGGGAGCTGTTTTTT. Translating gives CASSGDRVTGELFF. The whole variable domain, remainder taken from reference TRBV5-1 and TRBJ2-2, is KAGVTQTPRYLIKTRGQQVTLSCSPISGHRSVSWYQQTPGQGLQFLFEYFSETQRNKGNFPGRFSGRQFSNSRSEMNVSTLELGDSALYLCASSGDRVTGELFFGEGSRLTVL.

The V gene is TRBV11-2, the J gene TRBJ1-5; D ambiguous. Trimming left V 1 base short and J 7 bases short, with 8 bases between. The CDR3 has 13 residues. Germline CDR1 and CDR2: SGHAT and FQNNGV. The CDR3 here is CASSLVEGQPQHF. Written as DNA, the CDR3 is TGTGCCAGCAGCTTAGTAGAGGGCCAGCCCCAGCATTTT.

The chain links TRBV2 to TRBJ2-1; 9 nucleotides match TRBD2. Germline assignment: CDR1 SNHLY and CDR2 FYNNEI. The CDR3 covers 12 residues. The trim removed 6 bases at V and 12 bases at J, leaving 6 bases unmatched. CDR3 DNA: TGTGCCAGCAGACTTAGCGGGAGTCGGCAGTTCTTC. Protein sequence: CASRLSGSRQFF.

V is TRBV9 and J is TRBJ1-2; D call uncertain. CDR3 length equals 15 residues. CDR1 is SGDLS, CDR2 YYNGEE, per germline. Trimming cost V 0 bases and J 4 bases, with 13 bases left between them. This chain's CDR3 is CASSVDSQVSYGYTF. As DNA, the CDR3 is TGTGCCAGCAGCGTAGATTCCCAGGTCTCCTATGGCTACACCTTC.

The chain recombines TRBV18 with TRBJ2-1; perhaps TRBD2 as D (6 bases). V was cut by 5 bases and J by 0 bases, with 11 bases left in between. The CDR3 runs 15 residues. CDR1 and CDR2 from the germline V gene are KGHSH and LQKENI. The CDR3: CASSYPGGSYNEQFF. The DNA for the CDR3 is TGTGCCAGCTCATATCCCGGGGGCTCCTACAATGAGCAGTTCTTC.

V gene TRBV20-1 combines with J gene TRBJ2-5, with TRBD1 as a possible D gene (5 bases). The CDR3 has 11 amino acids. Germline loops: CDR1 DFQATT, CDR2 SNEGSKA (reference sequence). V gave up 7 bases and J gave up 0 bases, with 6 bases separating them. CDR3 loop: CSGQHQETQYF. The DNA for the CDR3 is TGCAGTGGACAGCACCAAGAGACCCAGTACTTC.

The chain has TRBV5-8 and TRBJ1-5; 7 nucleotides align to TRBD1. The CDR3 has 18 amino acids. Germline V lookup: CDR1 SGHTS, CDR2 YDEGEE. Trimming cost V 4 bases and J 5 bases; bases outside gene matches: 18. The CDR3 DNA is TGTGCCAGCAGCCCACCTATTAGACGGGACAGCAGATATCAGCCCCAGCATTTT. Encoded protein: CASSPPIRRDSRYQPQHF. Together with reference TRBV5-8 and TRBJ1-5, the CDR3 gives the full variable domain: EAGVTQSPTHLIKTRGQQATLRCSPISGHTSVYWYQQALGLGLQFLLWYDEGEERNRGNFPPRFSGRQFPNYSSELNVNALELEDSALYLCASSPPIRRDSRYQPQHFGDGTRLSIL.